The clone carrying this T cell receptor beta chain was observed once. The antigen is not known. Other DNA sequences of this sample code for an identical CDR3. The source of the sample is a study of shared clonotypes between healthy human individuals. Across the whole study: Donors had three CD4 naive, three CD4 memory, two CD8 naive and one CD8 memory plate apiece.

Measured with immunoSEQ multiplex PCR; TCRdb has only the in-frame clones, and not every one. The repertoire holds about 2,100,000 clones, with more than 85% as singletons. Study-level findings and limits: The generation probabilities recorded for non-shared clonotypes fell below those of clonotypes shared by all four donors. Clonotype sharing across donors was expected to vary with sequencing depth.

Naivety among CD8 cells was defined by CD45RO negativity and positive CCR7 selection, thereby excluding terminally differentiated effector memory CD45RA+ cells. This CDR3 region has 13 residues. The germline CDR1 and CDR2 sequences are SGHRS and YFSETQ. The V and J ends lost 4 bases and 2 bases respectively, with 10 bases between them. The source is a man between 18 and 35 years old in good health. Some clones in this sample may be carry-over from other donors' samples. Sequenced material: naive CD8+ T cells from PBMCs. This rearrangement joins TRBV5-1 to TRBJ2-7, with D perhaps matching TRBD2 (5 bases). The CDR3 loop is CASSAGPTYEQYF. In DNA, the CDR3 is TGCGCCAGCAGCGCGGGTCCAACCTACGAGCAGTACTTC.